These T cell receptor beta chains were read from a single sample in a study of T cell changes during pregnancy in multiple sclerosis. Profiling relied on immunoSEQ multiplex PCR, and the TCRdb table lists in-frame clones only, not all of them. This repertoire shows about 43,000 clones, 75% to 90% found once; its top ten account for 4% to 6%. Sequencing was performed on peripheral blood, taken in the second trimester of pregnancy. The receptors here all came from a female donor in good health, enrolled as a control in a pregnancy study. Each CDR3 is given with its conserved first and last residue. A D gene is named only where the DNA matches it firmly.

>14|TRBV6-5|TRBJ1-3|TRBD1
CASKPTGSGNTIYF
>13|TRBV2|TRBJ1-6|-
CASRAGFNSPLHF
>12|TRBV12-5|TRBJ1-5|TRBD1
CASGTGFEPQHF
>14|TRBV11-2|TRBJ2-7|-
CASSLLMTSYEQYF
>15|TRBV5-1|TRBJ2-7|TRBD1
CASSLTGTGSYEQYF
>15|TRBV6-5|TRBJ1-1|-
CASSYSKTVNTEAFF
>15|TRBV18|TRBJ1-5|-
CASSNQRGGGQPQHF
>17|TRBV4-1|TRBJ2-3|TRBD2
CASSQDGGGGGGDTQYF
>16|TRBV9|TRBJ2-1|TRBD2
CASSVNPQRESNEQFF
>11|TRBV30|TRBJ1-2|-
CAWNRVYGYTF
>12|TRBV19|TRBJ2-7|-
CASSRTAYEQYF
>16|TRBV29-1|TRBJ2-3|TRBD2
CSVDGRLAGSTDTQYF
>16|TRBV7-2|TRBJ2-7|-
CASSLRGTGRTYEQYF
>15|TRBV4-3|TRBJ1-2|-
CASSPLAGGGYGYTF
>16|TRBV4-3|TRBJ2-1|TRBD1
CASSRRQGGSYNEQFF
>15|TRBV2|TRBJ2-5|TRBD1
CASRQIRDRQETQYF
>15|TRBV27|TRBJ2-1|TRBD2
CASTRSGRADYEQFF
>15|TRBV6-5|TRBJ2-2|TRBD2
CASSYVGGRTGELFF
>16|TRBV5-1|TRBJ2-2|TRBD2
CASSETSGKNTGELFF
>13|TRBV30|TRBJ2-5|-
CASTSRGKETQYF
>14|TRBV30|TRBJ2-7|-
CAWSSLGLSYEQYF
>12|TRBV19|TRBJ1-1|TRBD1
CASSARTGEAFF
>16|TRBV7-2|TRBJ1-2|-
CASSLADRPSSYGYTF
>13|TRBV25-1|TRBJ1-1|TRBD1
CASSEDRVSGAFF
>15|TRBV5-1|TRBJ2-7|TRBD2
CASSLEASGSYEQYF
>13|TRBV6-5|TRBJ1-4|-
CASRKPENEKLFF
>16|TRBV5-6|TRBJ2-3|TRBD2
CASTMGLARGTDTQYF
>16|TRBV9|TRBJ1-2|TRBD1
CASSVGDRVRSYGYTF
>15|TRBV5-4|TRBJ2-1|-
CASSLGGDSYNEQFF
>15|TRBV7-2|TRBJ1-2|-
CASSLAGVSNYGYTF
>12|TRBV6-1|TRBJ2-7|-
CATFDRSYEQYF
>15|TRBV12-5|TRBJ1-4|TRBD1
CASGWAGTGIEKLFF
>15|TRBV19|TRBJ2-2|TRBD2
CASSDSGPNTGELFF
>11|TRBV19|TRBJ2-2|-
CASTQGGELFF
>14|TRBV5-1|TRBJ2-3|-
CASSLGGVADTQYF
>13|TRBV2|TRBJ2-3|-
CASQSGGEDTQYF
>19|TRBV7-8|TRBJ2-4|TRBD2
CASSASGTSGSWAKNIQYF
>11|TRBV6-6|TRBJ2-5|-
CASTRPGTQYF
>13|TRBV27|TRBJ2-7|-
CASSISRGSEQYF
>15|TRBV19|TRBJ1-5|-
CASSLPSTGTQPQHF
>17|TRBV19|TRBJ1-1|TRBD1
CASSIVDREKVNTEAFF
>12|TRBV7-9|TRBJ2-2|-
CASRQATGELFF
>13|TRBV10-3|TRBJ1-3|-
CAISGGPGDTIYF
>16|TRBV7-2|TRBJ2-7|TRBD2
CASSSRGSGASYEQYF
>14|TRBV11-2|TRBJ1-2|TRBD1
CASSALPGQGSYTF
>12|TRBV5-1|TRBJ2-5|-
CASSPTQETQYF
>14|TRBV6-1|TRBJ1-1|-
CASHWAREGTEAFF
>17|TRBV6-1|TRBJ1-3|-
CASSEGSWPSSGNTIYF
>13|TRBV13|TRBJ2-4|-
CASAGVAANIQYF
>13|TRBV7-9|TRBJ1-5|-
CASSLGAYQPQHF
>15|TRBV7-2|TRBJ2-7|TRBD1
CASSLGRGSSYEQYF
>17|TRBV6-1|TRBJ2-6|-
CASSERLGGYGANVLTF
>15|TRBV6-1|TRBJ2-7|TRBD1
CASTRSWDSTYEQYF
>13|TRBV29-1|TRBJ2-5|-
CSVEKGIQETQYF
>14|TRBV29-1|TRBJ1-2|TRBD1
CSAGGQGRNYGYTF
>13|TRBV11-2|TRBJ2-1|TRBD2
CASSLGLAGGQFF